Below are 8 T cell receptor beta chains sequenced from a single sample in a study of cytomegalovirus exposure and HLA in healthy donors. The study ran its PCR with 60 Vbeta and 13 Jbeta primers. The assay was immunoSEQ multiplex PCR, and TCRdb's table has in-frame clones only and misses some. The sample lists some 180,000 clones, about three quarters occurring once. The sample was PBMCs. The receptor set was obtained from a man aged 18-30 years in good health and CMV-seronegative.

The V and J genes are TRBV27 and TRBJ2-7, with 8 bases aligning to TRBD2. The germline CDR1 and CDR2 sequences are MNHEY and SMNVEV (reference sequence). Unmatched junction bases numbered 3, after V lost 2 bases and J lost 3 bases. The CDR3 is made up of 14 amino acids. CDR3 sequence reads: CASSLKSGSYEQYF. CDR3 sequence (DNA): TGTGCCAGCAGTTTAAAGAGCGGGAGCTACGAGCAGTACTTC.

The CDR3 here is CASSPGLVVSYEQYF. In DNA, the CDR3 is TGTGCCAGCAGCCCTGGTTTAGTTGTCTCCTACGAGCAGTACTTC. The chain uses TRBV6-5 and TRBJ2-7; no definite D call. Germline CDR1 reads MNHEY; CDR2 reads SVGAGI. The CDR3 is 15 residues long. V gave up 6 bases and J gave up 0 bases, with 15 bases separating them.

This chain uses TRBV5-1 with TRBJ1-1; TRBD1 aligns across 7 bases. CDR1 and CDR2 (germline): SGHRS, YFSETQ. V lost 2 bases, J lost 1 base, and 5 bases stayed unmatched. This CDR3 region has 15 residues. Here the CDR3 reads CASSFRTGPNTEAFF. For the CDR3, the DNA is TGCGCCAGCAGCTTCAGGACAGGCCCGAACACTGAAGCTTTCTTT.

This chain connects TRBV6-5 to TRBJ2-2; D possibly corresponds to TRBD1 (6 bases). V was pared by 0 bases and J by 4 bases, with 12 bases between. There are 16 residues in the CDR3. Germline V lookup: CDR1 MNHEY, CDR2 SVGAGI. The CDR3 spells CASSYSTGQVTGELFF. The CDR3 nucleotides read TGTGCCAGCAGTTACTCGACAGGACAAGTCACCGGGGAGCTGTTTTTT.

This chain uses TRBV30 with TRBJ1-4; D perhaps matches TRBD1 (5 bases). The CDR3 is made up of 13 amino acids. V shed 0 bases and J shed 8 bases, with 10 bases lying between them. Germline-derived CDR1 and CDR2 are GTSNPN and SVGIG (reference sequence). In DNA form, the CDR3 reads TGTGCCTGGAGTGTAAGGGGAGGCGAAAAACTGTTTTTT. It translates to CAWSVRGGEKLFF. Full variable domain (outside the CDR3, taken from reference TRBV30 and TRBJ1-4): SQTIHQWPATLVQPVGSPLSLECTVEGTSNPNLYWYRQAAGRGLQLLFYSVGIGQISSEVPQNLSASRPQDRQFILSSKKLLLSDSGFYLCAWSVRGGEKLFFGSGTQLSVL.

The chain couples TRBV2 to TRBJ2-5; D call uncertain. Trimming shortened V by 6 bases and J by 2 bases, and 4 bases separated the two germline ends. CDR3 length: 11 amino acids. CDR1 is SNHLY and CDR2 is FYNNEI in the germline V gene. CDR3 in amino acids: CASSPQETQYF. CDR3 in DNA: TGTGCCAGCAGCCCTCAAGAGACCCAGTACTTC.

V gene TRBV5-1 combines with J gene TRBJ1-2; D remains unclear. The CDR3 contains 13 residues. Trimming pared 4 bases from V and 5 bases from J, leaving 12 bases between. Germline lookup yields CDR1 SGHRS and CDR2 YFSETQ. Written as DNA, the CDR3 is TGCGCCAGCAGCCCCACAGAGCATTATGGCTACACCTTC. This codes for CASSPTEHYGYTF.

This chain connects TRBV19 to TRBJ1-2; perhaps TRBD1 as D (5 bases). V lost 3 bases and J 4 bases, leaving 12 bases between the germline ends. CDR3 length: 14 amino acids. The germline V gene encodes CDR1 LNHDA and CDR2 SQIVND (reference sequence). DNA for the CDR3: TGTGCCAGTAGTATCAGGGAAGGGATCTATGGCTACACCTTC. This encodes CASSIREGIYGYTF.